This TCR beta chain was recovered during a study of lymphopenia after photon versus proton radiotherapy. Study-wide points: After the lymphocyte nadir, photon-treated repertoires showed oligoclonal expansion, especially of CD8+ Temra cells. Relative stability marked proton patients; photon patients lost diversity and naive cells. Survival link was tested only in deceased patients; proton benefit remains a possibility. A bigger post-nadir fall in TCR diversity correlated inversely with survival time in deceased patients.

With 6 bases clipped from V and 3 bases from J, the junction kept 7 bases outside the gene matches. Germline CDR1 is MRHNA and CDR2 is SNTAGT. The CDR3 contains 15 residues. The table came from immunoSEQ multiplex PCR; TCRdb's copy has only in-frame clones and leaves some out. The data show 40,000 or so clones, roughly nine tenths seen once. The count of this clone is one. What it binds is unknown. The TCR was taken from a man aged 60 to 75 with cholangiocarcinoma. This specimen consisted of peripheral blood, obtained from a patient treated with photon-based radiotherapy. The chain recombines TRBV6-4 with TRBJ2-2; 7 bases line up with TRBD1. CDR3 sequence (DNA): TGTGCCAGCAGACAAAACAGGGGAGACACCGGGGAGCTGTTTTTT. Its translation: CASRQNRGDTGELFF.